These 17 T cell receptor beta chains originate from one sample sequenced in a study of CD8 T cells in ankylosing spondylitis. From the 5' RACE reads, TCRdb called clonotypes with MiXCR, one entry per CDR3 protein. The sample gives about 540,000 distinct CDR3 sequences, over 9.5% of which show up once; nearly 7% is in the top ten. Study-level findings and limits: For ankylosing spondylitis blood, a TCR beta motif of roughly 8 highly homologous variants appeared characteristic.

Their antigens are not known. Sequenced input: blood, either unsorted or a sorted T cell fraction (not recorded which). Receptor source: a male donor with ankylosing spondylitis.

This clonotype has at least ten counts. This chain links TRBV12-3 or TRBV12-4 with TRBJ2-3; a possible D gene is TRBD2 (7 bases). V lost 8 bases to trimming and J lost 1 base, with 10 bases between them. The CDR3 is 13 residues long. Here the CDR3 DNA reads TGTGCCAGCCGGGGGGCTGGCACAGATACGCAGTATTTT. Amino acids: CASRGAGTDTQYF.

This clonotype showed up just a few times. The chain employs TRBV5-4 and TRBJ2-6; D is unclear. Germline V gives CDR1 SGHNT, CDR2 YYREEE (reference sequence). V lost 0 bases and J 2 bases, leaving 3 bases between the germline ends. The CDR3 has 14 amino acids. The CDR3 loop is CASSLDAGANVLTF. The CDR3 DNA is TGTGCCAGCAGCTTGGATGCTGGGGCCAACGTCCTGACTTTC.

To note about this clonotype: A much more abundant neighbour one base away suggests this may be a read error. This chain connects TRBV20-1 to TRBJ2-5; D remains ambiguous. Trimming pared 3 bases from V and 1 base from J, leaving 3 bases between. The CDR3 runs to 11 residues. Germline V gene lookup returns CDR1 DFQATT and CDR2 SNEGSKA (reference sequence). CDR3 nucleotide sequence: TGCAGTGCTAGTGTCCAAGAGACCCAGTACTTC. Translating it yields CSASVQETQYF.

A few counts support this clonotype. The chain uses TRBV11-2 and TRBJ1-4, with 9 bases lining up with TRBD1. There are 15 residues in the CDR3. Germline CDR1 and CDR2: SGHAT and FQNNGV. J gave up 4 bases and V 4 bases, and 4 bases lay outside the gene matches. CDR3: CASSSRTGDNEKLFF. The CDR3 coding sequence is TGTGCCAGCAGCTCCCGGACAGGGGATAATGAAAAACTGTTTTTT.

This sequence joins TRBV2 and TRBJ1-5; D gene uncertain. The V gene lost 5 bases and the J gene lost 5 bases, with 7 bases spanning the gap. This CDR3 is 12 amino acids long. CDR1 SNHLY and CDR2 FYNNEI come from the germline V gene. The CDR3, as DNA: TGTGCCAGCAGTTATTATGATCAGCCCCAGCATTTT. It translates to CASSYYDQPQHF.

This clonotype occurred many times. V and J are TRBV4-1 and TRBJ2-1; 10 bases are a match to TRBD2. CDR3 size: 15 residues. The J segment lost 8 bases and the V segment lost 1 base, leaving 5 bases of the junction unmatched. Germline CDR1 and CDR2: MGHRA and YSYEKL. CDR3 sequence: CASSQVKREGHEQFF. The CDR3 DNA reads as TGCGCCAGCAGCCAAGTTAAGCGGGAGGGACATGAGCAGTTCTTC.

This clonotype has more than one count but fewer than ten. The V call is TRBV5-1, the J call TRBJ2-5, with TRBD1 matching 7 bases. J gave up 1 base and V 10 bases, and 4 bases lay outside the gene matches. The CDR3 loop spans 12 amino acids. The germline gives CDR1 SGHRS, CDR2 YFSETQ. This chain's CDR3 is CAGRDSQETQYF. CDR3 nucleotides: TGCGCCGGAAGGGACAGCCAAGAGACCCAGTACTTC.

A few counts support this clonotype. The chain employs TRBV20-1 and TRBJ2-5; a weak D match, TRBD1 (5 bases). The V and J ends lost 6 bases and 3 bases respectively, with 14 bases between them. Germline loops: CDR1 DFQATT, CDR2 SNEGSKA (reference sequence). This CDR3 has 13 residues. The CDR3 sequence is CSAIGPGKETQYF. DNA for the CDR3: TGCAGTGCAATTGGGCCAGGGAAAGAGACCCAGTACTTC.

In its sample, this clonotype was seen a few times. The CDR3 bases are TGCGCCAGCAGCCAAGTGGGGGAAAATGGCTACACCTTC. Translating it yields CASSQVGENGYTF. The V call is TRBV4-1, the J call TRBJ1-2, with D tentatively TRBD1 (5 bases). Germline CDR1 reads MGHRA; CDR2 reads YSYEKL. V was shortened by 1 base and J by 6 bases, with 9 bases between the two germline ends. The length of the CDR3 is 13 residues.

In its sample, this clonotype was seen a few times. This rearrangement joins TRBV25-1 to TRBJ1-2, with TRBD1 matching 7 bases. Per germline, CDR1 MGHDK and CDR2 SYGVNS. The CDR3 is 17 amino acids. The J segment lost 0 bases and the V segment lost 3 bases, leaving 10 bases of the junction unmatched. CDR3 DNA: TGTGCCAGCAGTGATCCCGGACAGGCGCCATCTAACTATGGCTACACCTTC. The encoded protein is CASSDPGQAPSNYGYTF.

This clonotype was detected a few times. The chain joins TRBV20-1 to TRBJ2-1, with 7 bases lining up with TRBD1. J was trimmed by 2 bases and V by 5 bases; bases with no gene match: 6. This CDR3 has 14 residues. Germline V gene data show CDR1 as DFQATT and CDR2 as SNEGSKA (reference sequence). CDR3 coding DNA: TGCAGTGCTTTCCGACAGGGACCCTACAATGAGCAGTTCTTC. Its translation: CSAFRQGPYNEQFF.

This clonotype was counted a few times. The rearrangement uses TRBV7-2 and TRBJ2-2, with 10 positions matching TRBD2. Germline CDR1 is SGHTA and CDR2 is FQGNSA. The CDR3 is made up of 16 amino acids. J was trimmed by 6 bases and V by 2 bases; bases with no gene match: 6. CDR3 sequence (DNA): TGTGCCAGCAGCTTACGGAGACTAGCGGGTGCCGGGGAGCTGTTTTTT. Its protein is CASSLRRLAGAGELFF.

V is TRBV15 and J is TRBJ2-5, with 12 bases aligning to TRBD1. CDR1 and CDR2 from the germline V gene are LNHNV and YYDKDF (reference sequence). The junction had 7 bases not matched to a gene; V was cut back by 7 bases and J by 1 base. The length of the CDR3 is 16 residues. This chain's CDR3 is CATTTGTGGPQETQYF. The CDR3 DNA follows: TGTGCCACCACTACCGGGACAGGGGGCCCCCAAGAGACCCAGTACTTC. The full variable domain, rest sourced from reference TRBV15 and TRBJ2-5, is DAMVIQNPRYQVTQFGKPVTLSCSQTLNHNVMYWYQQKSSQAPKLLFHYYDKDFNNEADTPDNFQSRRPNTSFCFLDIRSPGLGDTAMYLCATTTGTGGPQETQYFGPGTRLLVL.

This clonotype was detected a few times. The chain couples TRBV11-2 to TRBJ2-5, with no clear D. The V gene lost 4 bases and the J gene lost 1 base, with 7 bases spanning the gap. Germline V gives CDR1 SGHAT, CDR2 FQNNGV. The CDR3 is 13 residues long. CDR3 amino acids: CASSWLLQETQYF. For the CDR3, the DNA is TGTGCCAGCAGCTGGCTGCTCCAAGAGACCCAGTACTTC.

This clonotype appeared many times. The genes are TRBV29-1 and TRBJ2-7; TRBD2 is a possible D gene (5 bases). Germline V lookup: CDR1 SQVTM, CDR2 ANQGSEA. Trimming removed 2 bases at V and 0 bases at J, with 14 bases between. The CDR3 has 15 residues. The CDR3 sequence is CSVESQPGSSYEQYF. The CDR3 bases are TGCAGCGTTGAAAGTCAGCCTGGGAGCTCCTACGAGCAGTACTTC.

The chain links TRBV5-1 to TRBJ1-6; tentatively, D is TRBD1 (5 bases). The CDR3 has 15 amino acids. V lost 8 bases and J lost 7, with 19 bases in between. Per germline, CDR1 SGHRS and CDR2 YFSETQ. In nucleotides, the CDR3 is TGCGCCAGTAGCGACAGAGGGAGTATGAATTCACCCCTCCACTTT. Protein product: CASSDRGSMNSPLHF.

J is TRBJ2-3 and V is TRBV15; TRBD1 might be the D (5 bases). Germline V gene sequence: CDR1 LNHNV, CDR2 YYDKDF (reference sequence). V was clipped by 3 bases and J by 2 bases, with 12 bases between them. The length of the CDR3 is 15 residues. The CDR3 nucleotides read TGTGCCACCAGCAGGGAGCAGGGCATCACAGATACGCAGTATTTT. Its translation: CATSREQGITDTQYF.